The present TCR beta chain was sequenced within a study of technical replicates of blood from a few donors. The CDR3 runs 15 residues. Germline assignment: CDR1 SNHLY and CDR2 FYNNEI. V was clipped by 0 bases and J by 13 bases, with 21 bases between them. Measured with immunoSEQ multiplex PCR; TCRdb has only the in-frame clones, and not every one. The data contain approximately 68,000 clones, less than 98% of them singletons. This chain links TRBV2 with TRBJ1-2; weak D call: TRBD1 (5 bases). The sequence came from a human donor in good health. Material for sequencing was T cells isolated from PBMCs. The CDR3 sequence: CASSEAVGLQGSLTF. Written as DNA, the CDR3 is TGTGCCAGCAGTGAAGCTGTGGGACTCCAAGGCTCCCTCACCTTC.